This TCR beta chain stems from a study of OX40 agonist ivuxolimab in advanced cancers. Germline values: CDR1 GTSNPN, CDR2 SVGIG (reference sequence). This CDR3 comprises 17 residues. The trim removed 2 bases at V and 6 bases at J, leaving 13 bases unmatched. The table came from immunoSEQ multiplex PCR; TCRdb's copy has only in-frame clones and leaves some out. This sample has tens of thousands of clones; 85% occur once, and the top ten carry about 4%. This receptor was obtained from an adult with an advanced solid tumor such as melanoma, head and neck, liver or kidney cancer. The chain uses TRBV30 and TRBJ2-1; TRBD2 matches at 10 bases. The sequencing here drew on CD4+ or CD8+ T cells sorted from blood, taken in a trial of the OX40 agonist ivuxolimab. The DNA of the CDR3 is TGTGCCTGGAGTAGGGGGATTGGGACTAGCGAAGGCAATGAGCAGTTCTTC. It encodes CAWSRGIGTSEGNEQFF. Using reference TRBV30 and TRBJ2-1 for the parts outside the CDR3, the full variable domain is SQTIHQWPATLVQPVGSPLSLECTVEGTSNPNLYWYRQAAGRGLQLLFYSVGIGQISSEVPQNLSASRPQDRQFILSSKKLLLSDSGFYLCAWSRGIGTSEGNEQFFGPGTRLTVL.